The clone carrying this TCR beta chain was picked up one time. The antigen is unknown. This entry is derived from a study of tumor-infiltrating lymphocytes in localized non-small cell lung cancer. At the level of the study: Patients included smokers and never-smokers with various histologies, some sampled after neoadjuvant chemotherapy.

Whole-study findings and limits: Technical variation could not be separated from intratumor heterogeneity here. No T-cell fraction difference was seen between IM1 and IM2 tumors.

Germline CDR1 reads SGHTA; CDR2 reads FQGNSA. The CDR3 is 15 residues long. Between the trimmed V and J ends, which lost 4 bases and 3 bases, there was a span of 14 bases. Here immunoSEQ multiplex PCR was the method, and the copy in TCRdb shows in-frame clones only, minus some. The data show 2,500 to 3,000 clones, more than 45% seen once. This sequence originates from a human donor with non-small cell lung cancer. The rearrangement joins TRBV7-2 to TRBJ2-3, with D possibly being TRBD2 (5 bases). The sequenced sample was uninvolved lung tissue not adjacent to the tumor. The CDR3 region is CASSSMRASTDTQYF. CDR3 coding DNA: TGTGCCAGCAGCTCCATGAGGGCCAGTACAGATACGCAGTATTTT.